These 32 T cell receptor beta chains originate from one sample sequenced in a study of CXCR3-negative and CXCR3-positive naive CD8 T cells. Preparation of TRB cDNA libraries relied on 5' RACE carrying UMI labels. TCRdb reprocessed the 5' RACE reads; each CDR3 protein has one entry and no DNA is given. In all, the sample yields about 90,000 distinct CDR3 sequences. The sequencing sample was made of naive CXCR3- CD8+ T cells from blood. Subset specified: CD45RO-CCR7+CD27+CD95- naive CD8+ T cells lacking CXCR3 (TNR3-). These receptors were taken from a human donor in good health. Some clones in this sample may be carry-over from other donors' samples.

This sequence joins TRBV12-3 or TRBV12-4 and TRBJ1-1; TCRdb's D call, TRBD1, is unchecked because there is no DNA. CDR3 length: 13 residues. The CDR3 protein is CASSTDRVTEAFF.

The chain carries TRBV5-4 and TRBJ2-7. Germline values: CDR1 SGHNT, CDR2 YYREEE (reference sequence). This CDR3 comprises 15 residues. The CDR3 is CASSQGSTQSYEQYF.

The chain carries TRBV12-3 or TRBV12-4 and TRBJ2-7; TCRdb designates TRBD1, a call that cannot be tested without DNA. This CDR3 spans 16 amino acids. CDR3 loop: CASGTSDSPTPYEQYF.

The chain employs TRBV7-2 and TRBJ2-3. This CDR3 spans 13 amino acids. The germline V gene has CDR1 SGHTA and CDR2 FQGNSA. Here the CDR3 reads CASSSIRADMQYF. Full variable domain (rest looked up from reference TRBV7-2 and TRBJ2-3): GAGVSQSPSNKVTEKGKDVELRCDPISGHTALYWYRQSLGQGLEFLIYFQGNSAPDKSGLPSDRFSAERTGGSVSTLTIQRTQQEDSAVYLCASSSIRADMQYFGPGTRLTVL.

This chain connects TRBV6-5 to TRBJ1-2. In germline, CDR1 is MNHEY, CDR2 SVGAGI. CDR3 length: 12 amino acids. The CDR3 reads CASSYGSGGYTF.

The V call is TRBV13, the J call TRBJ2-5; TCRdb names TRBD1, which stays unverified in the absence of DNA. The germline V gene has CDR1 PRHDT and CDR2 FYEKMQ (reference sequence). The CDR3 runs 16 residues. CDR3 sequence reads: CASSSPAQGIEETQYF.

The V call is TRBV29-1, the J call TRBJ2-3; TCRdb's D gene call, TRBD1, goes unchecked for lack of DNA. The CDR3 has 13 amino acids. Germline V lookup: CDR1 SQVTM, CDR2 ANQGSEA. This chain's CDR3 is CSVVGGGTDTQYF.

The chain couples TRBV7-9 to TRBJ1-6; TCRdb's D call, TRBD1, is unchecked because there is no DNA. Germline assignment: CDR1 SEHNR and CDR2 FQNEAQ (reference sequence). The CDR3 runs to 18 residues. This chain's CDR3 is CASSLFGIGTEANSPLHF.

The genes are TRBV29-1 and TRBJ1-1. Looked up from germline, CDR1 is SQVTM and CDR2 is ANQGSEA. The CDR3 runs to 14 residues. CDR3: CSAEPIVMNTEAFF.

CDR3 protein: CASSRQDRPYEQYF. J is TRBJ2-7 and V is TRBV28; with no DNA, the TCRdb D assignment of TRBD1 cannot be verified. Germline-derived CDR1 and CDR2 are MDHEN and SYDVKM. The CDR3 is made up of 14 amino acids. Based on the CDR3 plus reference TRBV28 and TRBJ2-7, the full variable domain is DVKVTQSSRYLVKRTGEKVFLECVQDMDHENMFWYRQDPGLGLRLIYFSYDVKMKEKGDIPEGYSVSREKKERFSLILESASTNQTSMYLCASSRQDRPYEQYFGPGTRLTVT.

This sequence joins TRBV9 and TRBJ2-1. Germline CDR1 reads SGDLS; CDR2 reads YYNGEE. The CDR3 length is 14 residues. CDR3 sequence reads: CASSPHGDYNEQFF.

The chain recombines TRBV12-3 or TRBV12-4 with TRBJ1-1; the TCRdb D gene call, TRBD1, has no DNA to confirm it. The CDR3 totals 12 residues. CDR3 loop: CASWGLGAEAFF.

CDR3 sequence: CASSALPGAGDTEAFF. This chain connects TRBV9 to TRBJ1-1. The germline V gene encodes CDR1 SGDLS and CDR2 YYNGEE. This CDR3 has 16 residues. The variable domain in full, completed from reference TRBV9 and TRBJ1-1, reads DSGVTQTPKHLITATGQRVTLRCSPRSGDLSVYWYQQSLDQGLQFLIQYYNGEERAKGNILERFSAQQFPDLHSELNLSSLELGDSALYFCASSALPGAGDTEAFFGQGTRLTVV.

The rearrangement joins TRBV29-1 to TRBJ2-7. Germline V gene data show CDR1 as SQVTM and CDR2 as ANQGSEA. The CDR3 contains 11 residues. CDR3 sequence reads: CSVEDSYEQYF.

The V call is TRBV25-1, the J call TRBJ2-2; there is no DNA to check the TCRdb D call of TRBD2. CDR3 length equals 20 residues. Germline assignment: CDR1 MGHDK and CDR2 SYGVNS. The chain's CDR3 is CASSAFFRLAGDMNTGELFF.

The chain is built from TRBV7-2 and TRBJ2-7; TCRdb outputs TRBD2, but without DNA this stays unchecked. Per the germline V gene, CDR1 is SGHTA and CDR2 is FQGNSA. The CDR3 spans 16 residues. Here the CDR3 reads CASSLGAGGVSYEQYF.

The V gene is TRBV20-1, the J gene TRBJ1-2; lacking DNA, the TRBD1 call made by TCRdb goes unchecked. The germline V gene encodes CDR1 DFQATT and CDR2 SNEGSKA (reference sequence). CDR3 length equals 13 residues. The CDR3: CSARWSGGYGYTF.

V gene TRBV20-1 combines with J gene TRBJ1-2. Per the germline V gene, CDR1 is DFQATT and CDR2 is SNEGSKA (reference sequence). CDR3 length: 11 residues. Here the CDR3 reads CSAPDFHGYTF.

This chain links TRBV7-9 with TRBJ1-1. Germline-derived CDR1 and CDR2 are SEHNR and FQNEAQ (reference sequence). The CDR3 length is 15 residues. This chain's CDR3 is CASSSVGLMNTEAFF.

The CDR3 sequence is CASSFAGPYNEQFF. This chain links TRBV7-2 with TRBJ2-1. CDR3 length: 14 residues. Germline CDR1 SGHTA, CDR2 FQGNSA.

This chain connects TRBV7-9 to TRBJ2-7. Germline assignment: CDR1 SEHNR and CDR2 FQNEAQ (reference sequence). The CDR3 contains 13 residues. Here the CDR3 reads CASSISGAYEQYF.

The gene calls are TRBV4-1 and TRBJ1-1. The CDR3 is 13 amino acids. The germline V gene has CDR1 MGHRA and CDR2 YSYEKL. The chain's CDR3 is CASSQAVPNEAFF.

This chain connects TRBV7-6 to TRBJ2-2; without DNA, the TCRdb call of TRBD1 cannot be checked. CDR1 is SGHVS, CDR2 FNYEAQ, per germline. The CDR3 runs 18 residues. The CDR3 loop reads CASSLPFGTGHFAGELFF.

The chain couples TRBV29-1 to TRBJ2-2; the D call of TRBD1 rests on TCRdb alone, since no DNA is present to check it. CDR3 length: 15 residues. The germline gives CDR1 SQVTM, CDR2 ANQGSEA. The CDR3 is CSAASGTTNTGELFF.

The chain employs TRBV27 and TRBJ1-4; the D gene TCRdb calls, TRBD1, cannot be checked with no DNA. The CDR3 loop spans 15 amino acids. Germline-derived CDR1 and CDR2 are MNHEY and SMNVEV (reference sequence). CDR3 residues: CASSPFPHRVEKLFF.

This sequence joins TRBV14 and TRBJ2-7; TCRdb gives TRBD2 as the D gene, but with no DNA this cannot be confirmed. Germline assignment: CDR1 SGHDN and CDR2 FVKESK. The CDR3 consists of 13 residues. The CDR3 loop is CASSLGRVSEQYF.

This chain connects TRBV29-1 to TRBJ2-7; TCRdb reports TRBD1, a call that lacks DNA to check it against. From germline, CDR1 is SQVTM and CDR2 ANQGSEA. This CDR3 contains 14 residues. The CDR3: CSVESPTENYEQYF.

This chain joins TRBV12-3 or TRBV12-4 and TRBJ2-1; there is no DNA to check the TCRdb D call of TRBD1. The CDR3 spans 14 residues. The CDR3 is CASSSGSLYNEQFF.

The chain employs TRBV28 and TRBJ2-3; TCRdb's assignment of TRBD2 cannot be checked, as there is no DNA. Germline CDR1 and CDR2: MDHEN and SYDVKM. The CDR3 length is 15 residues. The CDR3 loop reads CASSVLADSTDTQYF.

The chain employs TRBV12-5 and TRBJ2-7; the TRBD1 assignment by TCRdb is unverifiable without DNA. From germline, CDR1 is LGHNT and CDR2 FRNRAP. The CDR3 consists of 14 residues. The CDR3 here is CASASLPVTGEQYF.

The chain carries TRBV7-6 and TRBJ2-3. This CDR3 is 15 amino acids long. Germline V gives CDR1 SGHVS, CDR2 FNYEAQ. This CDR3 is CASSLAGEEGDTQYF.

The CDR3 loop is CSVVGLPYNEQFF. The V and J genes are TRBV29-1 and TRBJ2-1. Germline CDR1 and CDR2: SQVTM and ANQGSEA. CDR3 length: 13 residues.